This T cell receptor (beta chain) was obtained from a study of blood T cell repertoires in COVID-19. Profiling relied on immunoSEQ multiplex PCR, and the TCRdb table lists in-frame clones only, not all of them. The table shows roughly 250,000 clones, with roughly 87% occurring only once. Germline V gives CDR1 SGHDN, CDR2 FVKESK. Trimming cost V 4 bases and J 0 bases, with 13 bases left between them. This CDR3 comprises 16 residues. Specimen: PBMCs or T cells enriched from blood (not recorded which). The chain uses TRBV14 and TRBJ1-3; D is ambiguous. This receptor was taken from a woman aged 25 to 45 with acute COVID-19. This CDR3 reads CASSPKLEYSGNTIYF. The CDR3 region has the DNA TGTGCCAGCAGCCCTAAACTTGAGTACTCTGGAAACACCATATATTTT.